This entry features one T cell receptor (beta chain) sequence. The record originates from a study of CD8 T cells in Susac syndrome. It was with random hexamers that about 0.45 to 1 ug RNA was reverse transcribed. Each CDR3 protein gets one entry after TCRdb re-called the immunoSEQ multiplex PCR reads with MiXCR. Here the sample spans roughly 330,000 distinct CDR3 sequences, under 95% being singletons. The multiple sclerosis controls were treatment-naive patients, and their relapsing-remitting disease was stable or active. The clonotype was recovered from a human donor with multiple sclerosis. The material sequenced was CD4+ T cells from PBMCs.

The DNA of the CDR3 is TGTGCCAGCAGCCCCGACGGCTACAATCAGCCCCAGCATTTT. Its protein product is CASSPDGYNQPQHF. The chain combines TRBV7-2 with TRBJ1-5, with no clear D. This CDR3 has 14 residues. Germline CDR1 is SGHTA and CDR2 is FQGNSA. The V end lost 5 bases, the J end lost 3 bases, and 11 bases lay between the germline ends.